A selection of T cell receptor beta chains follows, all from one sample in a study of cytomegalovirus exposure and HLA in healthy donors. Only in-frame clones appear in the TCRdb table, and some are missing; sequencing was by immunoSEQ multiplex PCR. The data contain approximately 100,000 clones, around two thirds of them seen just once; the ten biggest clones take up approximately 3.9%. The sequenced sample was PBMCs. The origin of the receptors is a man aged 30 to 45 in good health and CMV-seropositive. The CDR3 runs from the conserved cysteine through the conserved F or W. The order of the fields is D gene, V gene, clone size, J gene, CDR3 DNA, CDR3 protein. The D gene is left open where the match is weak. Clone size, where shown, is once, few, many, or a class for clones that have expanded.

-,TRBV7-9,-,TRBJ2-3,TGTGCCAGCAGCTCCAACCCTAGGGGCGATACAGATACGCAGTATTTT,CASSSNPRGDTDTQYF
TRBD2,TRBV7-7,-,TRBJ2-6,TGTGCTAGCAGCTTAGGCCTAGCGGGTGGGGCCAACGTCCTGACTTTC,CASSLGLAGGANVLTF
-,TRBV2,-,TRBJ2-1,TGTGCCAGCAGTGAAGGCGCCTTAGCGGATGAGCAGTTCTTC,CASSEGALADEQFF
-,TRBV4-1,-,TRBJ1-5,TGCGCCAGCAGCCGGACTGGTAGCAATCAGCCCCAGCATTTT,CASSRTGSNQPQHF
TRBD2,TRBV7-2,-,TRBJ2-7,TGTGCCAGCAGCGCGTTAGCGGGGGGCCCCTACGAGCAGTACTTC,CASSALAGGPYEQYF
-,TRBV5-1,few,TRBJ2-2,TGCGCCAGCAGCTTGGGACATACTAACACCGGGGAGCTGTTTTTT,CASSLGHTNTGELFF
TRBD2,TRBV27,-,TRBJ2-1,TGTGCCAGCAGCCCAGGCACTAGCGGGTACAATGAGCAGTTCTTC,CASSPGTSGYNEQFF
TRBD1,TRBV7-9,-,TRBJ1-5,TGTGCCAGCAGCTTAGGACAGGGGGAGCAGCCCCAGCATTTT,CASSLGQGEQPQHF
-,TRBV5-1,once,TRBJ1-1,TGCGCCAGCAGCTTACAGGGTACTGAAGCTTTCTTT,CASSLQGTEAFF
-,TRBV7-9,once,TRBJ1-1,TGTGCCAGCAGCTGGGGGCAGGCCCATGAAGCTTTCTTT,CASSWGQAHEAFF
TRBD2,TRBV7-8,once,TRBJ2-3,TGTGCCAGCAGCTTAGGGCCTAGCGGGGGCCTGAGCACAGATACGCAGTATTTT,CASSLGPSGGLSTDTQYF
-,TRBV6-1,-,TRBJ2-3,TGTGCCAGCAGTGATGGCTCAGATACGCAGTATTTT,CASSDGSDTQYF
-,TRBV29-1,-,TRBJ1-3,TGCAGCGTTGAAGATCCTGGTCCTGAGGGAAACACCATATATTTT,CSVEDPGPEGNTIYF
-,TRBV30,once,TRBJ2-2,TGTGCCTGGAGTCAGGACGGGGGTACCGGGGAGCTGTTTTTT,CAWSQDGGTGELFF
-,TRBV5-1,-,TRBJ2-3,TGCGCCAGCAGCTTGAACCCTCGGGGAGATACGCAGTATTTT,CASSLNPRGDTQYF
TRBD1,TRBV7-2,-,TRBJ2-6,TGTGCCAGCAGCCCCGCGGGACAGGGGTGGGCTGGGGCCAACGTCCTGACTTTC,CASSPAGQGWAGANVLTF
-,TRBV19,-,TRBJ1-4,TGTGCCACCAAGAACGTAGGGGTCTCCAATGAAAAACTGTTTTTT,CATKNVGVSNEKLFF
TRBD1,TRBV19,-,TRBJ1-5,TGTGCCAGTAGTATGCGGGGACAGGGGTTCAATCAGCCCCAGCATTTT,CASSMRGQGFNQPQHF
TRBD1,TRBV5-6,-,TRBJ1-5,TGTGCCAGCAGCCTGGGACAGGACATATACAATCAGCCCCAGCATTTT,CASSLGQDIYNQPQHF
-,TRBV5-1,few,TRBJ1-2,TGCGCCAGCAGCTTGTCAGGAGGGAACTATGGCTACACCTTC,CASSLSGGNYGYTF
TRBD1,TRBV19,-,TRBJ2-2,TGTGCCAGTAGTCCAGGGACAGGAGGCACCGGGGAGCTGTTTTTT,CASSPGTGGTGELFF
-,TRBV1,-,TRBJ1-1,TGCACCAGCAGCCCCCGACAGGCACCCGAGGGCACTGAAGCTTTCTTT,CTSSPRQAPEGTEAFF
-,TRBV27,-,TRBJ1-1,TGTGCCAGCAGTTTATCGGCGGGGATGAACACTGAAGCTTTCTTT,CASSLSAGMNTEAFF
-,TRBV5-1,-,TRBJ1-4,TGCGCCAGCAGCTTGGCCCAGCCGGGTGAAAAACTGTTTTTT,CASSLAQPGEKLFF
TRBD1,TRBV4-1,-,TRBJ2-7,TGCGCCAGCAGCCTTGACAGGGGCTCCTACGAGCAGTACTTC,CASSLDRGSYEQYF
TRBD2,TRBV6-5,few,TRBJ2-7,TGTGCCAGCGGCACGGGGGGGGAACGATCCTACGAGCAGTACTTC,CASGTGGERSYEQYF
TRBD2,TRBV27,-,TRBJ2-2,TGTGCCAGCAGTTTATCAGTTAGCGGGGGGGCCCCATCCGGGGAGCTGTTTTTT,CASSLSVSGGAPSGELFF
-,TRBV27,-,TRBJ1-5,TGTGCCACCCTTGGGGGCGCGGATAGCAATCAGCCCCAGCATTTT,CATLGGADSNQPQHF
-,TRBV6-6,-,TRBJ2-1,TGTGCCAGCAGTCCCGAGTGGGGCACTGAGCAGTTCTTC,CASSPEWGTEQFF
-,TRBV10-3,once,TRBJ2-1,TGTGCCATCAGCCGGGGGAATGAGCAGTTCTTC,CAISRGNEQFF
TRBD1,TRBV18,-,TRBJ2-7,TGTGCCAGCTCACCTGGGACAGGGGGCTACGAGCAGTACTTC,CASSPGTGGYEQYF
-,TRBV11-2,-,TRBJ2-1,TGTGCCAGCAGCCCCCAGAGGAATGAGCAGTTCTTC,CASSPQRNEQFF
-,TRBV10-3,-,TRBJ1-3,TGTGCCATCGGCGTGGGGGGCTCTGGAAACACCATATATTTT,CAIGVGGSGNTIYF